The sequence of this T cell receptor beta chain was determined in a study of Graves' ophthalmopathy and Graves' hyperthyroidism. The CDR3 spans 15 residues. Germline loops: CDR1 SGHRS, CDR2 YFSETQ. V lost 2 bases and J 5 bases, leaving 14 bases between the germline ends. Ophthalmopathy donors showed moderate-to-severe activity, CAS ≥3, NOSPECS ≥4 and a duration under 3 months. Study-wide results and limits: A model of 13 signatures distinguished ophthalmopathy from stable hyperthyroidism at around 90% sensitivity and around 81% specificity. The majority of expanded thyroid clonotypes above 0.001 frequency also occurred in blood.

Amplification of the TCR beta CDR3 regions used RNA transcripts (as template). RT-PCR was first run with HTBI primers, then multiplex PCR in a second round. MiXCR, applied by TCRdb to the multiplex PCR reads, yields one record per CDR3 protein. This table has 350,000 or so distinct CDR3 sequences, about 17% appearing once. Concerning this clonotype itself: The antigen remains unidentified. This may be a read error, as it is one base from a much larger clone.

The chain combines TRBV5-1 with TRBJ1-5; D gene uncertain. This TCR derives from an adult man with Graves' ophthalmopathy. The source material was peripheral blood. DNA of the CDR3: TGCGCCAGCAGCTTCGCTGACCCGACCGATCAGCCCCAGCATTTT. It codes for CASSFADPTDQPQHF.